A single sample gave rise to the 25 T cell receptor beta chains below, sequenced in a study of T-cell reconstitution after alpha-beta-depleted transplantation in children. During its preparation, the TCRbeta library received unique molecular identifiers. TCRdb re-analysed the PCR reads in MiXCR, keeping a single row per CDR3 protein. The repertoire has a few hundred thousand distinct CDR3 sequences, 10% of them found once; the top ten carry around 2.3%. Material: PBMCs from the stem cell graft donor, obtained from the stem cell graft. The source of these receptors is a human donor who donated a stem cell graft to a child with acute lymphoblastic leukemia.

The chain joins TRBV11-3 to TRBJ2-1; 10 nucleotides match TRBD2. Trimming cost V 5 bases and J 13 bases; bases outside gene matches: 20. Germline V lookup: CDR1 SGHNT, CDR2 YENEEA. This CDR3 comprises 17 residues. As DNA, the CDR3 is TGTGCCAGCAGCCCCATGACTACTAGCGGGGACCCGCGGGAACAGTTCTTC. As protein: CASSPMTTSGDPREQFF. The full variable domain, with the rest looked up from reference TRBV11-3 and TRBJ2-1, is EAGVVQSPRYKIIEKKQPVAFWCNPISGHNTLYWYLQNLGQGPELLIRYENEEAVDDSQLPKDRFSAERLKGVDSTLKIQPAELGDSAVYLCASSPMTTSGDPREQFFGPGTRLTVL.

This clonotype was seen repeatedly, ten times or more. The chain recombines TRBV12-3 or TRBV12-4 with TRBJ1-5; the D gene is possibly TRBD1 (6 bases). The CDR3 spans 14 residues. The germline V and J ends were trimmed by 6 bases and 6 bases, with 15 bases remaining between them. The CDR3 coding sequence is TGTGCCAGCAGCCTACAGGGAGCGGGTCAGCCCCAGCATTTT. Translation gives CASSLQGAGQPQHF.

This clonotype appeared a few times. The chain links TRBV7-9 to TRBJ1-2; 8 bases are shared with TRBD1. CDR3 size: 14 residues. Germline loops: CDR1 SEHNR, CDR2 FQNEAQ (reference sequence). Germline trimming cut 5 bases from V and 5 bases from J; bases unmatched to any gene: 7. The CDR3 is CASSGTGQEYGYTF. Written as DNA, the CDR3 is TGTGCCAGCAGCGGGACGGGACAGGAGTATGGCTACACCTTC. The full variable domain, rest sourced from reference TRBV7-9 and TRBJ1-2, is DTGVSQNPRHKITKRGQNVTFRCDPISEHNRLYWYRQTLGQGPEFLTYFQNEAQLEKSRLLSDRFSAERPKGSFSTLEIQRTEQGDSAMYLCASSGTGQEYGYTFGSGTRLTVV.

This clonotype turned up a few times. The chain uses TRBV5-1 and TRBJ2-1; D gene unclear. The CDR3 runs 15 residues. CDR1 SGHRS and CDR2 YFSETQ come from the germline V gene. The V gene lost 0 bases and the J gene lost 3 bases, with 10 bases spanning the gap. CDR3 protein: CASSLGLLDYNEQFF. CDR3 nucleotide sequence: TGCGCCAGCAGCTTGGGCTTATTGGACTACAATGAGCAGTTCTTC.

Only a few counts were recorded for this clonotype. The chain has TRBV28 and TRBJ2-3; D is unclear. V lost 4 bases, J lost 2 bases, and 13 bases lay in between. The germline CDR1 and CDR2 sequences are MDHEN and SYDVKM. The CDR3 has 15 residues. Here the CDR3 reads CASSYRTGVTDTQYF. The DNA for the CDR3 is TGTGCCAGCAGTTATCGAACCGGAGTCACAGATACGCAGTATTTT.

This clonotype was counted only a few times. CDR3 nucleotide sequence: TGTGCCAGCAGCCAAGATCTGGAGACAGTTGACTCTGGGGCCAACGTCCTGACTTTC. It translates to CASSQDLETVDSGANVLTF. The chain joins TRBV4-2 to TRBJ2-6; possible D gene TRBD1, 5 bases. Looked up from germline, CDR1 is LGHNA and CDR2 is YNFKEQ. The CDR3 runs 19 residues. Between the trimmed V and J ends, which lost 0 bases and 0 bases, there was a span of 15 bases.

The J gene is TRBJ1-1, the V gene TRBV18; D remains unclear. The CDR3 sequence is 15 residues long. CDR1 and CDR2 (germline): KGHSH, LQKENI. V was trimmed by 2 bases and J by 2 bases, leaving 12 bases between them. For the CDR3, the DNA is TGTGCCAGCTCACCAGCTGCATTAGGAAACACTGAAGCTTTCTTT. This encodes CASSPAALGNTEAFF.

This clonotype was counted only a few times. The rearrangement joins TRBV14 to TRBJ2-7; 12 nucleotides align to TRBD1. V was clipped by 4 bases and J by 5 bases; unmatched bases: 12. The CDR3 has 17 residues. Germline-derived CDR1 and CDR2 are SGHDN and FVKESK. The CDR3 DNA reads as TGTGCCAGCAGCCTACTAGGGACAGGGGGCATTAAGCACGAGCAGTACTTC. Its translation: CASSLLGTGGIKHEQYF.

This clonotype was observed a handful of times. The J gene is TRBJ1-2, the V gene TRBV27, with unresolved D. The V gene's germline CDR1 is MNHEY and CDR2 SMNVEV (reference sequence). Deletions cut 3 bases from V and 6 bases from J, with 26 bases between. The CDR3 totals 18 residues. CDR3 in DNA: TGTGCCAGCAGTTTTGGGCACCCAAGAGGAGTCTCTCAGCATGGCTACACCTTC. It specifies CASSFGHPRGVSQHGYTF.

This clonotype was counted many times. J is TRBJ2-2 and V is TRBV6-4; the D gene is possibly TRBD1 (6 bases). Looked up from germline, CDR1 is MRHNA and CDR2 is SNTAGT. The germline V and J ends were trimmed by 6 bases and 4 bases, with 21 bases remaining between them. CDR3 length: 17 residues. CDR3 amino acids: CASSVSGHEGSTGELFF. CDR3 nucleotide sequence: TGTGCCAGCAGCGTATCGGGACACGAAGGCTCCACCGGGGAGCTGTTTTTT.

This clonotype was counted only a few times. The chain employs TRBV12-3 or TRBV12-4 and TRBJ2-5; 10 bases are shared with TRBD1. CDR3 length: 17 residues. V shed 3 bases, J shed 4 bases, and the junction held 11 bases outside the gene matches. CDR3 loop: CASSFVFLDRGRETQYF. In DNA form, the CDR3 reads TGTGCCAGCAGTTTTGTATTTCTGGACAGGGGGAGAGAGACCCAGTACTTC.

This clonotype was seen a handful of times. The V call is TRBV7-6, the J call TRBJ2-1, with D uncertain. Germline lookup yields CDR1 SGHVS and CDR2 FNYEAQ. V was pared by 4 bases and J by 4 bases, with 17 bases between. The CDR3 runs 16 residues. CDR3 coding DNA: TGTGCCAGCAGCTCGATGATCGGGCACCAATACAATGAGCAGTTCTTC. Amino acids: CASSSMIGHQYNEQFF.

This clonotype was counted ten times or more. The chain carries TRBV10-2 and TRBJ2-5, with D unclear. From germline, CDR1 is WSHSY and CDR2 SAAADI. The CDR3 is 14 residues long. Trimming took 3 bases from V and 5 from J, leaving 13 bases between them. CDR3 amino acids: CASSDWVDYETQYF. CDR3 coding DNA: TGCGCCAGCAGTGATTGGGTAGATTACGAGACCCAGTACTTC.

This clonotype was seen many times. The V call is TRBV7-9, the J call TRBJ2-7; 7 bases are shared with TRBD2. The germline V gene encodes CDR1 SEHNR and CDR2 FQNEAQ (reference sequence). J was trimmed by 7 bases and V by 5 bases; bases with no gene match: 5. The CDR3 length is 12 residues. The CDR3 spells CASSPAGREQYF. CDR3 bases: TGTGCCAGCAGCCCAGCGGGGCGGGAGCAGTACTTC.

CDR3 protein: CASSFTGGSLTEAFF. The CDR3 DNA sequence: TGTGCCAGCAGTTTTACAGGGGGAAGTCTAACTGAAGCTTTCTTT. The chain combines TRBV12-3 or TRBV12-4 with TRBJ1-1, with 8 positions matching TRBD1. The CDR3 totals 15 residues. V was pared by 3 bases and J by 5 bases, with 8 bases of the junction left unmatched.

This clonotype was detected a few times. The chain recombines TRBV12-3 or TRBV12-4 with TRBJ2-6, with 7 bases aligning to TRBD1. This CDR3 region has 15 residues. V shed 4 bases, J shed 4 bases, and the junction held 4 bases outside the gene matches. In DNA form, the CDR3 reads TGTGCCAGCAGTTCCAGGGGACAGGGGGCCAACGTCCTGACTTTC. This gives the protein CASSSRGQGANVLTF.

For the CDR3, the DNA is TGTGCCAGCAGCTTGGACTCCGGGACTAGCTCCTACAATGAGCAGTTCTTC. Residues: CASSLDSGTSSYNEQFF. The rearrangement uses TRBV5-6 and TRBJ2-1, with 8 bases fitting TRBD2. The CDR3 is 17 residues long. Per germline, CDR1 SGHDT and CDR2 YYEEEE. V gave up 0 bases and J gave up 0 bases; unmatched junction bases: 5.

The table lists this clonotype with a few counts. The chain couples TRBV4-1 to TRBJ1-1; tentative D call: TRBD1 (5 bases). V lost 4 bases and J lost 4, with 16 bases in between. CDR3 length: 15 amino acids. The germline gives CDR1 MGHRA, CDR2 YSYEKL. CDR3 sequence: CASSPGAQGRTEAFF. The CDR3 nucleotides read TGCGCCAGCAGCCCTGGCGCCCAGGGTCGCACTGAAGCTTTCTTT.

This clonotype was observed at least ten times. V gene TRBV12-3 or TRBV12-4 combines with J gene TRBJ2-7, with D possibly being TRBD1 or TRBD2 (5 bases each). V was clipped by 5 bases and J by 2 bases, with 10 bases between them. The CDR3 has 13 residues. The CDR3 protein is CASSGGRPYEQYF. DNA of the CDR3: TGTGCCAGCAGTGGGGGTCGTCCCTACGAGCAGTACTTC.

This clonotype appeared a few times. The chain carries TRBV7-9 and TRBJ2-7, with D possibly matching TRBD2 (5 bases). CDR3 length: 17 amino acids. V was cut by 1 base and J by 1 base, with 17 bases left in between. From germline, CDR1 is SEHNR and CDR2 FQNEAQ (reference sequence). This CDR3 reads CASSLGGLIGGSYEQYF. The CDR3 nucleotides are TGTGCCAGCAGCTTAGGAGGCCTAATTGGCGGGTCCTACGAGCAGTACTTC.

This clonotype has a count of ten or more. The chain employs TRBV5-1 and TRBJ2-7; possibly TRBD2 for D (5 bases). This CDR3 contains 13 residues. Germline loops: CDR1 SGHRS, CDR2 YFSETQ. Trimming left V 4 bases short and J 2 bases short, with 10 bases between. CDR3 DNA: TGCGCCAGCAGCCCGGACTCGACCTACGAGCAGTACTTC. It specifies CASSPDSTYEQYF.

This clonotype was detected ten times or more. The V and J genes are TRBV4-2 and TRBJ2-5, with unresolved D. This CDR3 has 15 amino acids. V lost 3 bases and J lost 0, with 11 bases in between. In germline, CDR1 is LGHNA, CDR2 YNFKEQ. CDR3 region: CASSQSQANQETQYF. The CDR3 DNA reads as TGTGCCAGCAGCCAGAGTCAGGCGAACCAAGAGACCCAGTACTTC.

This clonotype was seen at least ten times. The rearrangement uses TRBV7-3 and TRBJ2-3; the D gene is possibly TRBD1 (6 bases). The length of the CDR3 is 14 residues. Germline CDR1 SGHTA, CDR2 FQGTGA. V was cut by 2 bases and J by 4 bases, with 10 bases left in between. CDR3 residues: CASSLGGPADTQYF. The CDR3 DNA is TGTGCCAGCAGCTTAGGGGGCCCCGCAGATACGCAGTATTTT.

This chain links TRBV6-5 with TRBJ1-5; D call uncertain. Trimming cost V 0 bases and J 0 bases, with 6 bases left between them. CDR3 length equals 15 residues. From germline, CDR1 is MNHEY and CDR2 SVGAGI. CDR3 loop: CASSYSRNSNQPQHF. CDR3 in DNA: TGTGCCAGCAGTTACTCCCGAAATAGCAATCAGCCCCAGCATTTT.

The chain combines TRBV25-1 with TRBJ2-1; 9 nucleotides line up with TRBD2. The junction had 10 bases not matched to a gene; V was cut back by 4 bases and J by 3 bases. Germline CDR1 reads MGHDK; CDR2 reads SYGVNS. The CDR3 loop spans 17 amino acids. The CDR3: CASSGAGGAENYNEQFF. The CDR3 DNA reads TGTGCCAGCAGTGGAGCGGGAGGAGCGGAGAACTACAATGAGCAGTTCTTC.